A selection of T cell receptor beta chains follows, all from one sample in a study of blood T cell repertoires in COVID-19. Using immunoSEQ multiplex PCR, the repertoire was profiled, and TCRdb retains in-frame clones only, with some absent. Of fewer than 300,000 clones in the sample, 85% to 90% were seen once. Sequencing used peripheral blood. The origin of the receptors is a man aged 45-65 years with COVID-19, enrolled during active disease. Each CDR3 is given with its conserved first and last residue. The D gene is left open where the match is weak. Clone size appears in some rows only: once, few, many, or a class for an expanded clone.

j_call v_call d_call clone_size cdr3_nt cdr3_aa
TRBJ1-6 TRBV5-1 TRBD1 - TGCGCCAGCAGCTCGAAAGACAGGGCCTCCTATAATTCACCCCTCCACTTT CASSSKDRASYNSPLHF
TRBJ1-5 TRBV19 - - TGTGCCAGTAGTATAGGGGGCAGTCCCAATCAGCCCCAGCATTTT CASSIGGSPNQPQHF
TRBJ1-2 TRBV5-6 TRBD1 - TGTGCCAGCAGAGGGACGGGACAGGGATATGGCTACACCTTC CASRGTGQGYGYTF
TRBJ2-7 TRBV6-5 TRBD2 - TGTGCCAGCATCCCCTTAGCGGGGGGCCTCGGCGAGCAGTACTTC CASIPLAGGLGEQYF
TRBJ2-3 TRBV9 TRBD2 - TGTGCCAGCAGCGTAGGACTAGCGGGGGGGCGCACAGATACGCAGTATTTT CASSVGLAGGRTDTQYF
TRBJ1-6 TRBV7-2 TRBD1 - TGTGCCAGCAGCCCCGGGACAGGCTCGAATTCACCCCTCCACTTT CASSPGTGSNSPLHF
TRBJ2-2 TRBV10-3 TRBD2 - TGTGCCATCAGTCAGAGGACTAGCAGTGGCGGGGAGCTGTTTTTT CAISQRTSSGGELFF
TRBJ2-7 TRBV3-1/TRBV3-2 TRBD2 - TGTGCCAGCAGCCCAGGACTAGCGGAGACCTACGAGCAGTACTTC CASSPGLAETYEQYF
TRBJ1-5 TRBV18 - - TGTGCCAGCTCTCTGGGCGGGGGAGGCAATCAGCCCCAGCATTTT CASSLGGGGNQPQHF
TRBJ2-3 TRBV9 TRBD2 once TGTGCCAGCAGCGTAGGGCTAGCGGGAGGGTCAGATACGCAGTATTTT CASSVGLAGGSDTQYF
TRBJ2-7 TRBV19 TRBD1 - TGTGCCAGTAGTATCCCCCAGGGGGCGAGGAACGAGCAGTACTTC CASSIPQGARNEQYF
TRBJ2-3 TRBV7-3 TRBD2 few TGTGCCAGCAGCTTAGCCAGCGGGGGGGTCACAGATACGCAGTATTTT CASSLASGGVTDTQYF
TRBJ2-5 TRBV3-1/TRBV3-2 - - TGTGCCAGCAGCCAAGCCTTGACATCGAGCAGGGGACAAGAGACCCAGTACTTC CASSQALTSSRGQETQYF
TRBJ2-1 TRBV4-1 - - TGCGCCAGCAGCCCATTGGAGGGGGGGCCATGGAATGAGCAGTTCTTC CASSPLEGGPWNEQFF
TRBJ2-3 TRBV5-1 - - TGCGCCAGCAGCTTAGCGCGCCCCCACGATACGCAGTATTTT CASSLARPHDTQYF
TRBJ2-7 TRBV19 TRBD1 - TGTGCCAGTAGTATGGTTCAGGGGGCCCCCTACGAGCAGTACTTC CASSMVQGAPYEQYF
TRBJ2-3 TRBV18 - - TGTGCCAGCTCACCACTATCAACCACCGGGACAGATACGCAGTATTTT CASSPLSTTGTDTQYF
TRBJ2-7 TRBV7-9 - - TGTGCCAGCAGCTTAGCCGACACTTCCTACGAGCAGTACTTC CASSLADTSYEQYF
TRBJ1-1 TRBV6-5 - - TGTGCCAGCAGTTATGGCAGGGGAGACACTGAAGCTTTCTTT CASSYGRGDTEAFF
TRBJ2-6 TRBV25-1 - once TGTGCCAGCAGCGCGAGTGTTGCCGGGGCCAACGTCCTGACTTTC CASSASVAGANVLTF
TRBJ1-6 TRBV9 - - TGTGCCAGCAGCGTAGCGGGTTCTTATAATTCACCCCTCCACTTT CASSVAGSYNSPLHF
TRBJ1-5 TRBV2 - - TGTGCCAGCAGTGGTGGGGCAGGGGCTGCGGATCAGCCCCAGCATTTT CASSGGAGAADQPQHF
TRBJ2-7 TRBV18 - - TGTGCCAGCTCACCGGGAGATAGCTCCTACGAGCAGTACTTC CASSPGDSSYEQYF
TRBJ2-1 TRBV5-1 - - TGCGCCAGCAGCTTGGAGAGTAGCGGCTCCTACAATGAGCAGTTCTTC CASSLESSGSYNEQFF
TRBJ1-2 TRBV19 TRBD1 - TGTGCCAGTAGTGTTGGGACAGACTATGGCTACACCTTC CASSVGTDYGYTF
TRBJ1-1 TRBV2 - - TGTGCCAGCAGGCCCGATTCGGGAGTGGTACACTCTGAAGCTTTCTTT CASRPDSGVVHSEAFF
TRBJ2-7 TRBV11-2 - - TGTGCCAGCAGCTTAGTGCGCGGGGACCCCTACGAGCAGTACTTC CASSLVRGDPYEQYF
TRBJ2-1 TRBV28 TRBD2 - TGTGCCAGCAGTAGCGGGGCACTCTCCTACAATGAGCAGTTCTTC CASSSGALSYNEQFF
TRBJ2-2 TRBV9 TRBD2 - TGTGCCAGCAGCGCTAGCGGGGGGGTCACCGGGGAGCTGTTTTTT CASSASGGVTGELFF
TRBJ2-7 TRBV2 TRBD2 - TGTGCCAGCAGAGAGGGACTAGCGGGAAACTACGAGCAGTACTTC CASREGLAGNYEQYF
TRBJ2-3 TRBV7-3 TRBD2 - TGTGCCAGCAGCTGGAGCGGGGGAAGCACAGATACGCAGTATTTT CASSWSGGSTDTQYF
TRBJ2-5 TRBV5-4 TRBD1 - TGTGCCAGCAGCCCCGACAGGGGAGCAGAGACCCAGTACTTC CASSPDRGAETQYF
TRBJ2-7 TRBV10-3 TRBD1 - TGTGCCACCGAGAGGGCAGGGGGCACCGAGCAGTACTTC CATERAGGTEQYF
TRBJ2-7 TRBV18 TRBD1 - TGTGCCAGCTCACCGGGACAGGGGCGTCTCGAGCAGTACTTC CASSPGQGRLEQYF
TRBJ1-1 TRBV24-1 - few TGTGCCACCAGTGATTCTGGTCGGGCTGAAGCTTTCTTT CATSDSGRAEAFF
TRBJ2-2 TRBV6-5 - - TGTGCCAGCAGTCATTTGAGAGCCGGGGAGCTGTTTTTT CASSHLRAGELFF
TRBJ2-3 TRBV7-2 - once TGTGCCAGCAGCCCTCTTCCCTTCGAGAGGGAAACAGATACGCAGTATTTT CASSPLPFERETDTQYF
TRBJ1-5 TRBV6-4 TRBD1 - TGTGCCAGCAGAGAACAGGGGTATAGCAATCAGCCCCAGCATTTT CASREQGYSNQPQHF
TRBJ2-5 TRBV27 - - TGTGCCAGCAGTTCCTATGACCAAGAGACCCAGTACTTC CASSSYDQETQYF
TRBJ2-5 TRBV5-4 - - TGTGCCAGCAGCAATCCCGACAGCTTCCAAGAGACCCAGTACTTC CASSNPDSFQETQYF
TRBJ2-2 TRBV27 TRBD1 - TGTGCCAGCAGAAGAGAGATCAGGGGGTTGGTCGGGGAGCTGTTTTTT CASRREIRGLVGELFF
TRBJ2-2 TRBV27 TRBD2 - TGTGCCAGCAGCTACCGCGGGGGAACGGGCGGGGAGCTGTTTTTT CASSYRGGTGGELFF
TRBJ1-1 TRBV7-9 - many TGTGCCAGCAGTTGGTCTACGGGGGGTGAAATTCCGGCGAACACTGAAGCTTTCTTT CASSWSTGGEIPANTEAFF
TRBJ1-1 TRBV5-8 TRBD1 - TGTGCCAGCAGCCTCCAGGGGGGAAGGACTGAAGCTTTCTTT CASSLQGGRTEAFF
TRBJ1-4 TRBV10-3 TRBD1 - TGTGCCATCAGTGACTCGACAGGGGAGGCGGAAAAACTGTTTTTT CAISDSTGEAEKLFF
TRBJ1-1 TRBV28 - - TGTGCCAGCAGCCTAGGGGGTGGGCCTGAAGCTTTCTTT CASSLGGGPEAFF
TRBJ2-3 TRBV15 TRBD1 few TGTGCCACCAGGGGATCTCGACAGGGAACAGATACGCAGTATTTT CATRGSRQGTDTQYF
TRBJ1-3 TRBV6-2/TRBV6-3 - once TGTGCCAGCAGTTACGATCCGGGAAGCTCTGGAAACACCATATATTTT CASSYDPGSSGNTIYF
TRBJ2-2 TRBV6-1 - - TGTGCCAGCAGTGAAGTTTGGATGGAGGGGGAGCTGTTTTTT CASSEVWMEGELFF
TRBJ2-5 TRBV30 TRBD1 - TGTGCCTGGAAGGACAGGAGTAAAGAGACCCAGTACTTC CAWKDRSKETQYF
TRBJ1-4 TRBV28 TRBD1 - TGTGCCAGCAGCTTCATCGGGGACAGGTTTGCAACTAATGAAAAACTGTTTTTT CASSFIGDRFATNEKLFF
TRBJ2-7 TRBV6-5 TRBD1 - TGTGCCAGCGCACAGACAGGGGGCAAATCCTACGAGCAGTACTTC CASAQTGGKSYEQYF
TRBJ2-7 TRBV7-8 - - TGTGCCAGCAACCTCGCCAGGGGCAGCTCCTACGAGCAGTACTTC CASNLARGSSYEQYF
TRBJ2-7 TRBV7-9 TRBD1 - TGTGCCAGCAGCAGCCGGGACAGGGAAGGGTACGAGCAGTACTTC CASSSRDREGYEQYF
TRBJ1-6 TRBV4-1 TRBD1 - TGCGCCAGCAGCCCCGGGCCCGGGACAGGGAATTCACCCCTCCACTTT CASSPGPGTGNSPLHF
TRBJ2-7 TRBV21-1 - - TGTGCCAGCAGCAAAGAAACTAGCGGGAGAAACGAGCAGTACTTC CASSKETSGRNEQYF
TRBJ1-5 TRBV19 - once TGTGCCAGTAGGGGGCAGACCAATCAGCCCCAGCATTTT CASRGQTNQPQHF